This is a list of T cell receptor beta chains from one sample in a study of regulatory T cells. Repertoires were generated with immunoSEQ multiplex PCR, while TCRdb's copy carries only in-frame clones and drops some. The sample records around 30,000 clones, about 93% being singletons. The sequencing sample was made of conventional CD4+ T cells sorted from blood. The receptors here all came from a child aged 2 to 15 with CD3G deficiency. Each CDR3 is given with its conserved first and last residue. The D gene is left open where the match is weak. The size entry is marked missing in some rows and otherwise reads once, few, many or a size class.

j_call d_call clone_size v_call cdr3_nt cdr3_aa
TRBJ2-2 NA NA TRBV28 TGTGCCAGCAGTCCTCAGGACACCGGGGAGCTGTTTTTT CASSPQDTGELFF
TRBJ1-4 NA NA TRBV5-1 TGCGCCAGCAGACCAGGCGGACCGGGGGATGAAAAACTGTTTTTT CASRPGGPGDEKLFF
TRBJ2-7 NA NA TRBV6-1 TGTGCCAGCAGTGAAGCACCGGGCGTCTACGAGCAGTACTTC CASSEAPGVYEQYF
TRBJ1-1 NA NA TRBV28 TGTGCCAGCAGTTTGCACGGCCACCTACAGCGGCCCCGCTTT CASSLHGHLQRPRF
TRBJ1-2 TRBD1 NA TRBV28 TGTGCCAGCACTACCGGGACAGGGCACTATGGCTACACCTTC CASTTGTGHYGYTF
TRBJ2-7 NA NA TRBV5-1 TGCGCCAGCAGCTCGGACGCCACCTCCTCCTACGAGCAGTACTTC CASSSDATSSYEQYF
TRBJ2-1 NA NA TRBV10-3 TGTGCCAGTAGCGAAAAAAGCTCCTACAATGAGCAGTTCTTC CASSEKSSYNEQFF
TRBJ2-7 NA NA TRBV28 TGTGCCAGCAGTTTTGGCAGAAAACAGTACTTC CASSFGRKQYF
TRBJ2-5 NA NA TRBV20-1 TGCAGTGCTCGCAAACAAGCGACCCAGTACTTC CSARKQATQYF
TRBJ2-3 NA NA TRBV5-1 TGCGCCAGCAGCATTAGCGGCCACAGCACAGATACGCAGTATTTT CASSISGHSTDTQYF
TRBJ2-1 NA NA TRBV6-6 TGTGCCAGCAGTTACACCGGGAGCTCCTACAATGAGCAGTTCTTC CASSYTGSSYNEQFF
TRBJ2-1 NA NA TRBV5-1 TGCGCCAGCAGCCCGGACACAGACGGCGAGCAGTTCTTC CASSPDTDGEQFF
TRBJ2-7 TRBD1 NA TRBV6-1 TGTGCCAGCAGTGAAGGCAGGGGGCCTTTCGGGTACGAGCAGTACTTC CASSEGRGPFGYEQYF
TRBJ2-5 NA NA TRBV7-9 TGTGCCAGCAGCTTAGCGGTATCAGGGGCCTCAGAGACCCAGTACTTC CASSLAVSGASETQYF
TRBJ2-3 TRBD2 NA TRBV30 TGTGCCTGGAGTGTACGGGGGAGGGCCACAGATACGCAGTATTTT CAWSVRGRATDTQYF
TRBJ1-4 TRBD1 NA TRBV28 TGTGCCAGCAGTCCATCAGGGGGGTCTAATGAAAAACTGTTTTTT CASSPSGGSNEKLFF
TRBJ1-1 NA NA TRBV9 TGTGCCAGCAGCGGAATCCGGAACACTGAAGCTTTCTTT CASSGIRNTEAFF
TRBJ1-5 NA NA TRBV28 TGTGCCAGCAATCTGGTGGCAGAAAATCAGCCCCAGCATTTT CASNLVAENQPQHF
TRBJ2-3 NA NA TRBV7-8 TGTGCCAGCAGCCTACGACAACGGGGGCGAATGGCAGATACGCAGTATTTT CASSLRQRGRMADTQYF
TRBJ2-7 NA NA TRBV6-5 TGTGCCAGCAGTTACTCGGGACACCCACCTCGGGCCGAGCAGTACTTC CASSYSGHPPRAEQYF
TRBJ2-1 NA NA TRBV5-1 TGCGCCAGCAGCGCCGCAGGGGTGGATGAGCAGTTCTTC CASSAAGVDEQFF
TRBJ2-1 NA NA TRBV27 TGTGCCAGCAGTTTATTGCGGGGCAATGAGCAGTTCTTC CASSLLRGNEQFF
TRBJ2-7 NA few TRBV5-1 TGCGCCAGCAGCTTGGACGGCTACGAGCAGTACTTC CASSLDGYEQYF
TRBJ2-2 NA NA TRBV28 TGTGCCAGCAGTTCACAGGGGAACACCGGGGAGCTGTTTTTT CASSSQGNTGELFF
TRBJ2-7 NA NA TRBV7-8 TGTGCCAGCAGCTCTACGGGGCAGGGGATTAACGAGCAGTACTTC CASSSTGQGINEQYF
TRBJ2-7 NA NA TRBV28 TGTGCCAGCAGCCCGACTAGTGTTGCCTTGCGGCAGTACTTC CASSPTSVALRQYF
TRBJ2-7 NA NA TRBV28 TGTGCCAGCAGTTCGGGGGGCGCCTCCTCCAGGTTCTCCTTC CASSSGGASSRFSF